This T cell receptor (beta chain) was documented in a study of identical twins. Study outcomes and limitations: With abundant cord blood beta clonotypes, insertions were fewer; memory repertoires showed no such pattern. Monozygotic twin pairs showed more out-of-frame TCR alpha sharing than models estimated.

Ten or more counts support this clonotype. Antigen: not known. Trimming took 6 bases from V and 4 from J, leaving 24 bases between them. The CDR3 has 16 residues. From germline, CDR1 is DFQATT and CDR2 SNEGSKA (reference sequence). One entry per CDR3 protein, called by TCRdb with MiXCR from the 5' RACE reads. The sample has 500,000 or so distinct CDR3 sequences; roughly 21% are singletons. This sample also belongs to another study, concerning T cells expressing NK-cell markers. That study adds: Serological testing identified seven of the eight sequenced donors as HCMV-seropositive and one as seronegative. In a handful of donors, dominant clonotypes made up 28.3-60.1% of CD3+CD56-NKG2C+ cells.

The sequenced material came from CD4+ T cells sorted from blood. The genes are TRBV20-1 and TRBJ1-2, with unresolved D. The TCR was taken from a woman aged 18-29 years in good health. CDR3 residues: CSALLKGSRVPYGYTF. The DNA of the CDR3 is TGCAGTGCCCTACTTAAGGGTTCTCGGGTGCCCTATGGCTACACCTTC.